This is a list of T cell receptor beta chains from one sample in a study of cytomegalovirus exposure and HLA in healthy donors. Sequenced by immunoSEQ multiplex PCR; TCRdb stores in-frame clones only, minus some. The sample records 110,000 to 150,000 clones, 60% to 80% being singletons. The sample comprised PBMCs. These receptors originate from a woman between 50 and 59 years old in good health and CMV-seronegative. The CDR3 runs from the conserved cysteine through the conserved F or W. A D gene is named only where the DNA matches it firmly. A clone size is listed for some rows: how often the clone was seen (once, few, many), or a class if it is expanded.

clone_size j_call v_call d_call cdr3_aa cdr3_nt
- TRBJ2-5 TRBV4-1 TRBD2 CASSSFGGDNQETQYF TGCGCCAGCAGCTCTTTCGGGGGGGATAACCAAGAGACCCAGTACTTC
- TRBJ2-1 TRBV5-4 - CASSSFLGARGNEQFF TGTGCCAGCAGCTCCTTTCTTGGGGCCAGAGGCAATGAGCAGTTCTTC
once TRBJ2-2 TRBV11-3 - CASSLNTGELFF TGTGCCAGCAGTCTGAACACCGGGGAGCTGTTTTTT
few TRBJ2-7 TRBV19 - CASSTDLLGVYEQYF TGTGCCAGTAGTACGGATTTATTAGGGGTCTACGAGCAGTACTTC
- TRBJ1-4 TRBV25-1 - CASSDNRVSDEKLFF TGTGCCAGCAGTGACAACAGGGTATCAGATGAAAAACTGTTTTTT
few TRBJ1-1 TRBV10-3 - CAIAEAAEAFF TGTGCCATCGCCGAGGCGGCGGAAGCTTTCTTT
few TRBJ1-5 TRBV10-3 - CAISAGGLGGNQPQHF TGTGCCATCAGTGCCGGGGGGCTAGGCGGCAATCAGCCCCAGCATTTT
- TRBJ2-7 TRBV7-2 TRBD2 CASSWASGEFYEQYF TGTGCCAGCAGTTGGGCTAGCGGGGAGTTTTACGAGCAGTACTTC
- TRBJ2-7 TRBV6-1 - CATTGSYYEQYF TGTGCCACCACAGGTTCCTACTACGAGCAGTACTTC
- TRBJ2-1 TRBV6-6 - CASTPTRAPDNEQFF TGTGCCAGCACCCCTACTAGGGCCCCTGACAATGAGCAGTTCTTC
few TRBJ2-3 TRBV9 TRBD2 CASSAPGGAGGQKDTQYF TGTGCCAGCAGCGCCCCGGGTGGGGCGGGGGGGCAGAAAGATACGCAGTATTTT
- TRBJ1-5 TRBV4-3 - CASSQDSTGNQPQHF TGCGCCAGCAGCCAAGATAGCACAGGGAATCAGCCCCAGCATTTT
- TRBJ2-7 TRBV2 - CASTHSYEQYF TGTGCCAGCACCCATTCCTACGAGCAGTACTTC
- TRBJ2-5 TRBV9 TRBD1 CASSSWDSKETQYF TGTGCCAGCAGCTCATGGGACAGTAAAGAGACCCAGTACTTC
- TRBJ2-2 TRBV5-4 - CASSTDRSKTLGLSGELFF TGTGCCAGCAGCACCGACAGGAGTAAGACCCTTGGATTGTCCGGGGAGCTGTTTTTT
few TRBJ2-7 TRBV6-6 TRBD1 CASSPVTGENEQYF TGTGCCAGCAGCCCCGTGACAGGGGAGAACGAGCAGTACTTC
- TRBJ1-2 TRBV27 - CASRLRSVDRINYGYTF TGTGCCAGCAGACTTAGGTCGGTAGACAGGATTAACTATGGCTACACCTTC